This T cell receptor beta chain was sequenced during a study of T cells in localized non-small cell lung cancer. Study outcomes and limitations: Higher T cell density in the blood was associated with longer overall survival, whereas higher adjacent-lung clonality associated with shorter survival. Median detection of top 100 tumor clones in adjacent lung was over 45 clones.

A remark on this clone: Its antigen is as yet unknown.

The CDR3 has 14 amino acids. Germline V gives CDR1 SGHTA, CDR2 FQGTGA. Trimming left V 2 bases short and J 4 bases short, with 11 bases between. Clones were read by immunoSEQ multiplex PCR, and TCRdb kept only the in-frame ones, dropping some. This table has 30,000 to 40,000 clones, around 80% appearing once. This chain joins TRBV7-3 and TRBJ1-2; D is undetermined. The sequence derives from a male donor aged 60 or older with stage II squamous cell lung carcinoma. The source was peripheral blood, collected before any cancer treatment. CDR3 sequence (DNA): TGTGCCAGCAGCTTAGGAGGGTCCGGCTATGGCTACACCTTC. It specifies CASSLGGSGYGYTF.